The T cell receptor (beta chain) under discussion was sequenced for a study of blood T cells in healthy people across ages. Isolation per sample recovered at least 6.5 million PBMCs. RNA extraction gave at least 5.5 micrograms of total RNA per sample. A J-beta primer mix and a sample-barcoded 5' primer were used in a second PCR of about 7 to 12 cycles. Tags on each cDNA molecule came from a template-switch adaptor with 12 random nucleotides. TCRdb re-derived calls from the 5' RACE reads in MiXCR, one entry per CDR3 protein. The profile shows roughly 800,000 distinct CDR3 sequences, 58% of them singletons. Comments on this clonotype: Its specificity is unknown.

Germline CDR1 MDHEN, CDR2 SYDVKM. The CDR3 consists of 14 residues. Trimming took off 6 bases at V and 4 bases at J, with 15 bases between the two ends. Study outcomes and limitations: In these data, TCR beta diversity tracked strongly with naive T cell percentage.

Sequencing input: blood. The genes are TRBV28 and TRBJ1-1; perhaps TRBD1 as D (5 bases). The origin of this receptor is a man aged 25 to 40 in good health. The DNA of the CDR3 is TGTGCCAGCAGCGATCAGGGTTCGGCCACTGAAGCTTTCTTT. It specifies CASSDQGSATEAFF.